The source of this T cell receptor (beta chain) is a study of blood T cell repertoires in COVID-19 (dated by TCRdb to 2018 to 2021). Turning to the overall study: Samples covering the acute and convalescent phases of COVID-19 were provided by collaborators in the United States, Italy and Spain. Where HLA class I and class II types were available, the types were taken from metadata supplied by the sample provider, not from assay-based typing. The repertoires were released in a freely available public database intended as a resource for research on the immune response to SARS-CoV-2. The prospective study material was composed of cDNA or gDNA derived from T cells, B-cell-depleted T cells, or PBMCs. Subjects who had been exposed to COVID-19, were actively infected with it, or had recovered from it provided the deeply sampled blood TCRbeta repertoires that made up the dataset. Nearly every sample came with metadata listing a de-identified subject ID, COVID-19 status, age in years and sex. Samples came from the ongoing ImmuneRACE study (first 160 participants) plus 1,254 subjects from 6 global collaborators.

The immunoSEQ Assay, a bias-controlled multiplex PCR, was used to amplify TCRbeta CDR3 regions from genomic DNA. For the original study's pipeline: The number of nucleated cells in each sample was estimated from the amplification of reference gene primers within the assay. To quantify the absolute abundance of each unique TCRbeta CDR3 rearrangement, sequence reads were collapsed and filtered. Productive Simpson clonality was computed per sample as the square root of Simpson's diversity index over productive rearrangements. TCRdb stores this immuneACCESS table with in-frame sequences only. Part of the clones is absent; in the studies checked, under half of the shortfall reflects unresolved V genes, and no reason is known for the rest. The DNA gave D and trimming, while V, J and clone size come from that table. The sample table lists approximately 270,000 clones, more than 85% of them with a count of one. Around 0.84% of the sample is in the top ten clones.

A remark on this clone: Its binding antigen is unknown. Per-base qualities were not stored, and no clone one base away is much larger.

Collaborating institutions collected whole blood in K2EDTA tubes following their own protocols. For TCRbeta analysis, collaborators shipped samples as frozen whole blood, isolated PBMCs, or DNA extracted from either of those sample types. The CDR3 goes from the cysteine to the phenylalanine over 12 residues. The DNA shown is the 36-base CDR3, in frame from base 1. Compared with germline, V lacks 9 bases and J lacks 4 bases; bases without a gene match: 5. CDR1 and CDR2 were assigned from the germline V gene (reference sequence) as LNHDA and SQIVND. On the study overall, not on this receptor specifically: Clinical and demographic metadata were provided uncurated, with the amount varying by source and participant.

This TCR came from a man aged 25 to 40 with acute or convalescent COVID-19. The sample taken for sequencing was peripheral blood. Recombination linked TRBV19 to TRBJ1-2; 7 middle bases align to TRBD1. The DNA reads TGTGCCAGCGTGGGACAGACCTATGGCTACACCTTC. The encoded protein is CASVGQTYGYTF. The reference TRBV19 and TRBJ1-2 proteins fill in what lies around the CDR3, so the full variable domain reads DGGITQSPKYLFRKEGQNVTLSCEQNLNHDAMYWYRQDPGQGLRLIYYSQIVNDFQKGDIAEGYSVSREKKESFPLTVTSAQKNPTAFYLCASVGQTYGYTFGSGTRLTVV.